The present entry profiles one T cell receptor beta chain with its context. Its antigen remains unidentified. Amplification targeted TCR beta CDR3 regions from RNA transcripts. Primed by the HTBI set, a first-round RT-PCR was run on the TCR CDR3. MiXCR, run by TCRdb on the multiplex PCR reads, gives a single entry per CDR3 protein. The data hold fewer than 650,000 distinct CDR3 sequences, with 40% to 55% observed a single time. This record comes from a study of T cells in Graves' hyperthyroidism and ophthalmopathy. Study-wide results and limits: Onset of ophthalmopathy came a median around 7.1 months after the model predicted it. Clonotypes that were expanded in thyroid above 0.001 mostly appeared in blood too.

Germline CDR1 is SQVTM and CDR2 is ANQGSEA. Trimming cost V 4 bases and J 6 bases; bases outside gene matches: 12. The CDR3 extends over 15 amino acids. Not enrolled were patients with uncontrolled infection, other autoimmune disease, pregnancy or lactation. Together with thyroid ultrasound, orbital computed tomography, serum thyroxine and TRAb, clinical symptoms were used for diagnoses. The TCR sequence derives from an adult woman with Graves' disease, either hyperthyroidism or ophthalmopathy (not recorded which). Sequenced sample: peripheral blood or thyroid tissue (not recorded which). V usage is TRBV29-1 and J usage is TRBJ2-7; 10 positions agree with TRBD1. This CDR3 reads CSVGLTGTGVLEQYF. CDR3 sequence (DNA): TGCAGCGTTGGATTAACCGGGACAGGGGTTCTCGAGCAGTACTTC.